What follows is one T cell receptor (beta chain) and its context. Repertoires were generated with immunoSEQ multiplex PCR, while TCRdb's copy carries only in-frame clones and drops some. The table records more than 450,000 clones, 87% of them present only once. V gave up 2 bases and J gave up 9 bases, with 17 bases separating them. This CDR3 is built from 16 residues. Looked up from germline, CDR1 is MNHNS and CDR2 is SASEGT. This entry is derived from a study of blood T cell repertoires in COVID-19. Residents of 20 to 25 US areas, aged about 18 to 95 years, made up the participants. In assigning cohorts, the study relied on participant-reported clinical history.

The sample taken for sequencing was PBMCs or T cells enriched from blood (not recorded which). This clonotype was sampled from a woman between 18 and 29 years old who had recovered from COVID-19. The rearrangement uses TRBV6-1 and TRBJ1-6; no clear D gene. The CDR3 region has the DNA TGTGCCAGCAGTGAATTAAAGAACAGCTTAGGTTCACCCCTCCACTTT. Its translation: CASSELKNSLGSPLHF.